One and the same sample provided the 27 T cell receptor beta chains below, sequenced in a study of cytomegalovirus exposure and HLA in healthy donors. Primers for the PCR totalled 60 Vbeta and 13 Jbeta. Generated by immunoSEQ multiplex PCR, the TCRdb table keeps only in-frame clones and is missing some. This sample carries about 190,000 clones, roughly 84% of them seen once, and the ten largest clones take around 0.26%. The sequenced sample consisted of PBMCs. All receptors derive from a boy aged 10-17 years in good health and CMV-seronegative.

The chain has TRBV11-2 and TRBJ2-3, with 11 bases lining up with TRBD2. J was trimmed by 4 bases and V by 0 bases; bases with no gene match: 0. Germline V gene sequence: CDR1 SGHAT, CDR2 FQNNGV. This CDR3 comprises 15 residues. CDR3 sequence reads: CASSLELAGADTQYF. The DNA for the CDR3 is TGTGCCAGCAGCTTAGAACTAGCGGGAGCAGATACGCAGTATTTT.

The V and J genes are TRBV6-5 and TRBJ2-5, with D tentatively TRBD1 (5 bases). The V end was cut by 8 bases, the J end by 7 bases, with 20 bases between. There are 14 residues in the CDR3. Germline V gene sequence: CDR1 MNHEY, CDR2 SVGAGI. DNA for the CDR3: TGTGCCAGCTCCATCGTGAGTGGGGCAGGGACCCAGTACTTC. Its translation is CASSIVSGAGTQYF.

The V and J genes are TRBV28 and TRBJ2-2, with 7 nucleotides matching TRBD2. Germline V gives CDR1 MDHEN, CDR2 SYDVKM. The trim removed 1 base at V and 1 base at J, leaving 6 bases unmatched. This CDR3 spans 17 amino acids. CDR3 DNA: TGTGCCAGCAGTTTATCTAGACTAGCCCAGAACACCGGGGAGCTGTTTTTT. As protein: CASSLSRLAQNTGELFF.

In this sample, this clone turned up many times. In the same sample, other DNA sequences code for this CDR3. CDR3 loop: CASSDSSGGANEQFF. CDR3 coding DNA: TGTGCCAGCAGTGACTCTAGCGGGGGGGCCAATGAGCAGTTCTTC. This chain joins TRBV6-4 and TRBJ2-1, with 11 bases that match TRBD2. Per germline, CDR1 MRHNA and CDR2 SNTAGT. The CDR3 runs to 15 residues. After removal of 0 bases from V and 6 bases from J, the junction contained 1 base not matched to a gene.

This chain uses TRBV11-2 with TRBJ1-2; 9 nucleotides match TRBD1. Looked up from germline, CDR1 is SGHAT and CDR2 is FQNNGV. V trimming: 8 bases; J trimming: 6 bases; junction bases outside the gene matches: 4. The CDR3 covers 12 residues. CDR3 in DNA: TGTGCCAGCGGGACAGGGCTCAATGGCTACACCTTC. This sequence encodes CASGTGLNGYTF.

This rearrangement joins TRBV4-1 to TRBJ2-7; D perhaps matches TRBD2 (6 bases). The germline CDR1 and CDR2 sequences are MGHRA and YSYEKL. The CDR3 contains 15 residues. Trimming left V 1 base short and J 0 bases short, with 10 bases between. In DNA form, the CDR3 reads TGCGCCAGCAGCCAAGTAGCGGATAGCTCCTACGAGCAGTACTTC. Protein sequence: CASSQVADSSYEQYF.

The CDR3 protein is CASSLAHSPNYGYTF. As DNA, the CDR3 is TGTGCCAGCAGCTTAGCGCACAGTCCTAACTATGGCTACACCTTC. The V call is TRBV7-2, the J call TRBJ1-2; no clear D. V was shortened by 0 bases and J by 0 bases, with 8 bases between the two germline ends. The CDR3 is 15 amino acids. CDR1 SGHTA and CDR2 FQGNSA come from the germline V gene.

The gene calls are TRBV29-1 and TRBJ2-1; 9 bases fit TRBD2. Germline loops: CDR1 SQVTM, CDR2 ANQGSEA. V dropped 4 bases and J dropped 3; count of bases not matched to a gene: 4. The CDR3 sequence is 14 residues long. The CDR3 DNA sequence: TGCAGCGTTGTAGAGCGGGGGGACTACAATGAGCAGTTCTTC. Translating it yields CSVVERGDYNEQFF.

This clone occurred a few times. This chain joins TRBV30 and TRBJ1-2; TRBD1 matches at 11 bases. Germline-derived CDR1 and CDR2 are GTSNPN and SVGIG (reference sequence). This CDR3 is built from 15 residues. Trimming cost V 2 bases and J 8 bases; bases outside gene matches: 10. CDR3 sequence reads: CAWSRAFGQGAGYTF. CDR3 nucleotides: TGTGCCTGGAGTCGCGCGTTCGGACAGGGGGCCGGCTACACCTTC.

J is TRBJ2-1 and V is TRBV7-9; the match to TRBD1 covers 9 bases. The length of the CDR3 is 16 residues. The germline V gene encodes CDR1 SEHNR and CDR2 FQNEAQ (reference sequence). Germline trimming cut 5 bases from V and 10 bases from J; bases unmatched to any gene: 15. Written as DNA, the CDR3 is TGTGCCAGCAGCCCTCCCCAGGGGACAGGGCCTTGGGAGCAGTTCTTC. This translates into CASSPPQGTGPWEQFF.

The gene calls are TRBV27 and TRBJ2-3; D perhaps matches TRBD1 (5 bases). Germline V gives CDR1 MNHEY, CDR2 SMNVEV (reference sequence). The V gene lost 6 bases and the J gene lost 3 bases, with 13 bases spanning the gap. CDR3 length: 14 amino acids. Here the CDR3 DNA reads TGTGCCAGCAGGCTGACAGTCCTTACAGATACGCAGTATTTT. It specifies CASRLTVLTDTQYF.

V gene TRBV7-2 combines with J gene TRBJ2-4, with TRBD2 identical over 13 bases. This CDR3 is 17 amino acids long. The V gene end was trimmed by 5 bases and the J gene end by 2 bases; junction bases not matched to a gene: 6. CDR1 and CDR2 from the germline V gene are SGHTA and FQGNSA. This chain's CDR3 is CASSPRTSGGPKNIQYF. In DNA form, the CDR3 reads TGTGCCAGCAGCCCCCGGACTAGCGGGGGCCCCAAAAACATTCAGTACTTC. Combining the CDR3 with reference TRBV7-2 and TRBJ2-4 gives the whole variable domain GAGVSQSPSNKVTEKGKDVELRCDPISGHTALYWYRQSLGQGLEFLIYFQGNSAPDKSGLPSDRFSAERTGGSVSTLTIQRTQQEDSAVYLCASSPRTSGGPKNIQYFGAGTRLSVL.

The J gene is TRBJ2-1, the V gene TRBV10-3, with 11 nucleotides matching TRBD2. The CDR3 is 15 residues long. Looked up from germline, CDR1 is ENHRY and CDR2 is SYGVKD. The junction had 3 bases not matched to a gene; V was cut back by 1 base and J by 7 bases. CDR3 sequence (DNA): TGTGCCATCAGTGAGTTGGCTAGCGGGAGGAATGAGCAGTTCTTC. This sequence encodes CAISELASGRNEQFF.

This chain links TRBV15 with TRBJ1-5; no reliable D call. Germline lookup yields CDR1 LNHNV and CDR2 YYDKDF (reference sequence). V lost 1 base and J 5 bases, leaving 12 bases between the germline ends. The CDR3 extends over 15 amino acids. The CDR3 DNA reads TGTGCCACCAGCAGAGGAAGGGAGCCCTATCAGCCCCAGCATTTT. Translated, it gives CATSRGREPYQPQHF.

The CDR3 bases are TGTGCCAGCAGCGTAATGGGACTAGCGGGGTATGAGCAGTACTTC. The encoded protein is CASSVMGLAGYEQYF. The chain carries TRBV9 and TRBJ2-7; TRBD2 matches 13 bases. The CDR3 sequence is 15 residues long. CDR1 and CDR2 from the germline V gene are SGDLS and YYNGEE. V lost 1 base and J lost 7; bases outside the gene matches: 5.

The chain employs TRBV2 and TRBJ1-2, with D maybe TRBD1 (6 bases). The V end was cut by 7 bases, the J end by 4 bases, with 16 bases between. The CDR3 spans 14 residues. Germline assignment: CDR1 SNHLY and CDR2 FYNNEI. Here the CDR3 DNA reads TGTGCCAGCATTATCCCGGGACAACGCTATGGCTACACCTTC. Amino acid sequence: CASIIPGQRYGYTF.

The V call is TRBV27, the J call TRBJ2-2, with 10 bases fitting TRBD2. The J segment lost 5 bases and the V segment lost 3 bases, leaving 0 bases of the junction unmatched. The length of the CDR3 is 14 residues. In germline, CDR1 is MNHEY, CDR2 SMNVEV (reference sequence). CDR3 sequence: CASSLTSGTGELFF. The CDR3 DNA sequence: TGTGCCAGCAGTTTGACTAGCGGGACCGGGGAGCTGTTTTTT.

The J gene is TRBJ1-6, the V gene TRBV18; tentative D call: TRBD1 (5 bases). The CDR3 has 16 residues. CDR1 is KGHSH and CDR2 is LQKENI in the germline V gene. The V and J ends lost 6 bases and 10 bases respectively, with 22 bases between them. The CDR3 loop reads CASSPKPGGSGSPLHF. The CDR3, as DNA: TGTGCCAGCTCCCCGAAACCCGGGGGGTCTGGATCACCCCTCCACTTT.

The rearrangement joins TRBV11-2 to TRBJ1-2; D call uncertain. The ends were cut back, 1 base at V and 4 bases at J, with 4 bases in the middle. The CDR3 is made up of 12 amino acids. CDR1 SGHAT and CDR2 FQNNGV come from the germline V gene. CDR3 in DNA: TGTGCCAGCAGCTTAGCCAGCTATGGCTACACCTTC. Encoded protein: CASSLASYGYTF.

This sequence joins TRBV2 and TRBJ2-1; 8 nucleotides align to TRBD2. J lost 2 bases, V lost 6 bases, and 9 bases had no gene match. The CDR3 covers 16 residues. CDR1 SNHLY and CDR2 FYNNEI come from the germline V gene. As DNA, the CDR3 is TGTGCCAGCAGCCCTTCCGGGGGGGACGCCTACAATGAGCAGTTCTTC. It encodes CASSPSGGDAYNEQFF.

CDR3 residues: CASSLPTGLNYGYTF. The CDR3 nucleotides read TGTGCCAGCAGCTTACCGACAGGCCTTAACTATGGCTACACCTTC. This chain links TRBV7-9 with TRBJ1-2, with D perhaps matching TRBD1 (6 bases). CDR3 length equals 15 residues. Trimming took off 2 bases at V and 1 base at J, with 11 bases between the two ends. CDR1 and CDR2 from the germline V gene are SEHNR and FQNEAQ (reference sequence).

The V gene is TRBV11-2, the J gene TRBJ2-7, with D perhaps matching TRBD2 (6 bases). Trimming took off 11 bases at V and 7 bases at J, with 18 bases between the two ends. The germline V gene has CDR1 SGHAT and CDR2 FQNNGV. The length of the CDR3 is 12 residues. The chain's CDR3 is CASRLGRREQYF. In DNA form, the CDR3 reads TGTGCCTCCAGACTGGGGAGGAGGGAGCAGTACTTC.

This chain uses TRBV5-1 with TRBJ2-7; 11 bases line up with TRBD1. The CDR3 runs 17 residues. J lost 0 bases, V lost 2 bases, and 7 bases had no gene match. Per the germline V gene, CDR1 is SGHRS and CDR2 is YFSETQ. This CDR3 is CASSLRTGGSSSYEQYF. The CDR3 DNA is TGCGCCAGCAGCTTAAGGACAGGGGGCTCCAGCTCCTACGAGCAGTACTTC.

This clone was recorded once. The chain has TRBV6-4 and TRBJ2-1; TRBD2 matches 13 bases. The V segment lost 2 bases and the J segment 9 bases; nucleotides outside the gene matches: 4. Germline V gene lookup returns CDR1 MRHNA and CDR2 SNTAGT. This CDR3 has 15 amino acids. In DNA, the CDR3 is TGTGCCAGCAGTGACACGGGACTAGCGGGGACTGAGCAGTTCTTC. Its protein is CASSDTGLAGTEQFF.

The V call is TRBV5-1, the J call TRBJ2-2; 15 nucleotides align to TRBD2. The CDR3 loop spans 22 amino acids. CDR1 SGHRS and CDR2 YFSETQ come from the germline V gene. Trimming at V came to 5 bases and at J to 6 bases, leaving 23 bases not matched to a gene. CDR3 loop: CASSFINLPGQGTSGRSGELFF. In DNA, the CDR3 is TGCGCCAGCAGTTTCATCAATTTACCGGGACAGGGGACTAGCGGGAGGTCCGGGGAGCTGTTTTTT.

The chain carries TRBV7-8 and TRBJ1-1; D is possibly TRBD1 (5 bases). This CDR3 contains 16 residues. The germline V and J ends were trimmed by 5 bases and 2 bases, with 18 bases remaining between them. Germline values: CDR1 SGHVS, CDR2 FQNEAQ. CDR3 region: CASSPKRPGQNTEAFF. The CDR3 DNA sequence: TGTGCCAGCAGCCCCAAACGCCCCGGACAAAACACTGAAGCTTTCTTT. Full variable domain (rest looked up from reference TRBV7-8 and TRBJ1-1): GAGVSQSPRYKVAKRGQDVALRCDPISGHVSLFWYQQALGQGPEFLTYFQNEAQLDKSGLPSDRFFAERPEGSVSTLKIQRTQQEDSAVYLCASSPKRPGQNTEAFFGQGTRLTVV.

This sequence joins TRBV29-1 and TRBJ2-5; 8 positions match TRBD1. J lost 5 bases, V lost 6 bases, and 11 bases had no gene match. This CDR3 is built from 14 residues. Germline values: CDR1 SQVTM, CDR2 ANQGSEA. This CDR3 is CSVAGQVVRETQYF. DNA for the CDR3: TGCAGCGTGGCGGGACAGGTAGTTAGGGAGACCCAGTACTTC.